The rows below give T cell receptor beta chains drawn from one sample of a study of blood T cell repertoires in COVID-19. TCRdb's table, derived via immunoSEQ multiplex PCR, lists solely in-frame clones and lacks some. The sample records about 190,000 clones, 80% to 90% being singletons. The sequencing sample was made of peripheral blood. The source is a man aged 25 to 40 with active or convalescent COVID-19. Both conserved end residues are part of each CDR3. D genes are given only for firm matches. Clone size is not always given. Where it is, it says once, few, many or a class for expanded clones.

-	TRBV7-2	-	TRBJ1-2	CASSSPQGNYGYTF	TGTGCCAGCAGCTCGCCTCAGGGCAACTATGGCTACACCTTC
-	TRBV5-6	-	TRBJ1-1	CAAKRGEGTEAFF	TGTGCCGCGAAGAGAGGGGAGGGCACTGAAGCTTTCTTT
-	TRBV6-5	-	TRBJ1-5	CASKYRGEQPQHF	TGTGCCAGCAAGTACCGGGGAGAACAGCCCCAGCATTTT
-	TRBV6-1	-	TRBJ1-2	CASSGYERRELNYGYTF	TGTGCCAGCAGTGGCTACGAAAGAAGGGAGCTGAACTATGGCTACACCTTC
-	TRBV6-5	-	TRBJ1-1	CASSRGGSRGAFF	TGTGCCAGCAGCCGGGGGGGGTCCCGAGGAGCTTTCTTT
-	TRBV10-3	-	TRBJ1-1	CAINRGGNTEAFF	TGTGCCATCAACCGCGGAGGGAACACTGAAGCTTTCTTT
-	TRBV19	-	TRBJ1-1	CASSMGSLIEAFF	TGTGCCAGTAGTATGGGCAGCCTCATTGAAGCTTTCTTT
TRBD1	TRBV12-3/TRBV12-4	few	TRBJ1-2	CASSTGTGAVTF	TGTGCCAGCAGTACCGGGACAGGCGCCGTCACCTTC
-	TRBV19	-	TRBJ2-1	CASSALPQGRNNEQFF	TGTGCCAGTAGTGCCTTACCACAGGGTCGGAACAATGAGCAGTTCTTC
TRBD2	TRBV7-9	-	TRBJ2-1	CASSIRRTSGSNNEQFF	TGTGCCAGCAGCATTAGGCGAACTAGCGGGAGCAACAATGAGCAGTTCTTC
-	TRBV29-1	-	TRBJ2-2	CSARANTGELFF	TGCAGCGCCCGTGCGAACACCGGGGAGCTGTTTTTT
-	TRBV25-1	-	TRBJ1-2	CASTSSGYGYTF	TGTGCCAGCACCTCAAGCGGCTATGGCTACACCTTC
-	TRBV10-3	-	TRBJ1-1	CAISTGLNTEAFF	TGTGCCATCAGTACTGGTTTGAACACTGAAGCTTTCTTT
-	TRBV28	-	TRBJ1-1	CASSPLGTRGEAFF	TGTGCCAGCAGCCCCCTGGGAACGAGGGGGGAAGCTTTCTTT
-	TRBV24-1	-	TRBJ2-6	CATSGERGANVLTF	TGTGCCACCAGTGGTGAACGGGGGGCCAACGTCCTGACTTTC
TRBD1	TRBV12-3/TRBV12-4	-	TRBJ2-7	CASRRDREHEQYF	TGTGCCAGCAGGCGGGACAGGGAGCACGAGCAGTACTTC
-	TRBV18	-	TRBJ2-5	CASSPDGGGETQYF	TGTGCCAGCTCACCAGACGGAGGAGGAGAGACCCAGTACTTC
-	TRBV3-1/TRBV3-2	-	TRBJ1-2	CASSQESAGWNYGYTF	TGTGCCAGCAGCCAAGAGTCGGCGGGATGGAACTATGGCTACACCTTC
-	TRBV10-3	-	TRBJ1-1	CAISDFTGNTEAFF	TGTGCCATCAGTGACTTCACGGGGAACACTGAAGCTTTCTTT
-	TRBV6-6	-	TRBJ1-5	CASSPSGIYQPQHF	TGTGCCAGCAGTCCCTCCGGGATATATCAGCCCCAGCATTTT
TRBD1	TRBV10-3	-	TRBJ1-2	CAISESGQSYGYTF	TGTGCCATCAGTGAGTCGGGACAGAGCTATGGCTACACCTTC
-	TRBV14	-	TRBJ2-7	CASSQDATQLYEQYF	TGTGCCAGCAGCCAAGATGCGACTCAGCTCTACGAGCAGTACTTC
TRBD1	TRBV19	-	TRBJ1-1	CASSIGGQVLTEAFF	TGTGCCAGTAGTATAGGTGGACAGGTCCTCACTGAAGCTTTCTTT
TRBD1	TRBV7-2	-	TRBJ1-2	CASSSTGGAVYGYTF	TGTGCCAGCAGCTCCACAGGGGGCGCGGTCTATGGCTACACCTTC
-	TRBV7-9	-	TRBJ2-7	CASTLMGDYEQYF	TGTGCCAGCACCCTAATGGGAGATTACGAGCAGTACTTC
TRBD1	TRBV3-1/TRBV3-2	-	TRBJ1-4	CASSDAGGGEKLFF	TGTGCCAGCAGCGATGCAGGGGGTGGGGAAAAACTGTTTTTT
-	TRBV18	-	TRBJ1-3	CASSALTGNSGNTIYF	TGTGCCAGCTCAGCTTTGACAGGCAACTCTGGAAACACCATATATTTT
-	TRBV10-3	few	TRBJ1-3	CAISDPRGDGNTIYF	TGTGCCATCAGTGATCCCAGGGGCGATGGAAACACCATATATTTT
-	TRBV6-5	-	TRBJ2-5	CASSHPGGAKTQYF	TGTGCCAGCAGTCATCCGGGGGGCGCGAAGACCCAGTACTTC
-	TRBV4-3	-	TRBJ1-1	CASSQELGQTNTEAFF	TGCGCCAGCAGCCAAGAACTGGGGCAGACCAACACTGAAGCTTTCTTT
-	TRBV28	-	TRBJ1-5	CASSYNNNQPQHF	TGTGCCAGCAGTTATAACAACAATCAGCCCCAGCATTTT
-	TRBV5-6	-	TRBJ1-1	CASSLGDTEAFF	TGTGCCAGCAGCTTGGGGGACACGGAAGCTTTCTTT
TRBD1	TRBV24-1	-	TRBJ2-6	CATSKGTGLSGANVLTF	TGTGCCACCAGTAAAGGGACAGGCCTCTCTGGGGCCAACGTCCTGACTTTC